This T cell receptor beta chain was found in a study of T cell changes during pregnancy in multiple sclerosis. The assay was immunoSEQ multiplex PCR, and TCRdb's table has in-frame clones only and misses some. The sample includes about 40,000 clones, approximately 92% of them seen just once. CDR3 size: 16 residues. Per germline, CDR1 MNHEY and CDR2 SMNVEV (reference sequence). Germline trimming cut 5 bases from V and 4 bases from J; bases unmatched to any gene: 13. This sequence was found in a female donor with multiple sclerosis, enrolled in a pregnancy study. The sequencing used CD8+ T cells from peripheral blood mononuclear cells, collected in the first trimester of pregnancy. The chain is built from TRBV27 and TRBJ1-2; 7 nucleotides match TRBD1. As DNA, the CDR3 is TGTGCCAGCAGTGGGCCGACAGGGTTCGGGGGCTATGGCTACACCTTC. Translated: CASSGPTGFGGYGYTF.